Below, 3 T cell receptor beta chains from the same sample are listed, as sequenced in a study of T cells in Graves' hyperthyroidism and ophthalmopathy. RNA transcripts yielded amplified TCR beta CDR3 regions. A set of HTBI primers served as the primers for a first-round RT-PCR of the TCR CDR3. TCRdb recomputed calls from the multiplex PCR reads with MiXCR, one row per CDR3 protein. The sample contains hundreds of thousands of distinct CDR3 sequences, approximately 42% of which appear only once. The specimen was peripheral blood or thyroid tissue (not recorded which). Receptor source: an adult man with Graves' disease, either hyperthyroidism or ophthalmopathy (not recorded which).

This clonotype was found a few times. This chain uses TRBV7-2 with TRBJ1-3; D is uncertain. Trimming removed 5 bases from V and 8 bases from J, with 16 bases in between. Germline V gives CDR1 SGHTA, CDR2 FQGNSA. This CDR3 has 14 residues. The DNA for the CDR3 is TGTGCCAGCAGCCCGGGGAGCTCTTGGGACACCATATATTTT. Translated, it gives CASSPGSSWDTIYF.

The chain employs TRBV14 and TRBJ2-6; 11 positions agree with TRBD2. CDR3 length: 18 amino acids. Germline lookup yields CDR1 SGHDN and CDR2 FVKESK. V dropped 4 bases and J dropped 0; count of bases not matched to a gene: 5. CDR3 region: CASSRGLAVSSGANVLTF. In nucleotides, the CDR3 is TGTGCCAGCAGCCGGGGACTAGCGGTGAGCTCTGGGGCCAACGTCCTGACTTTC.

This clonotype was detected only a few times. V usage is TRBV9 and J usage is TRBJ1-5; D unresolved. With 1 base removed from V and 2 bases from J, the gap between germline ends came to 13 bases. This CDR3 has 16 residues. Germline V lookup: CDR1 SGDLS, CDR2 YYNGEE. Written as DNA, the CDR3 is TGTGCCAGCAGCGTACTAAGGGTTGAGGGCAATCAGCCCCAGCATTTT. This sequence encodes CASSVLRVEGNQPQHF.